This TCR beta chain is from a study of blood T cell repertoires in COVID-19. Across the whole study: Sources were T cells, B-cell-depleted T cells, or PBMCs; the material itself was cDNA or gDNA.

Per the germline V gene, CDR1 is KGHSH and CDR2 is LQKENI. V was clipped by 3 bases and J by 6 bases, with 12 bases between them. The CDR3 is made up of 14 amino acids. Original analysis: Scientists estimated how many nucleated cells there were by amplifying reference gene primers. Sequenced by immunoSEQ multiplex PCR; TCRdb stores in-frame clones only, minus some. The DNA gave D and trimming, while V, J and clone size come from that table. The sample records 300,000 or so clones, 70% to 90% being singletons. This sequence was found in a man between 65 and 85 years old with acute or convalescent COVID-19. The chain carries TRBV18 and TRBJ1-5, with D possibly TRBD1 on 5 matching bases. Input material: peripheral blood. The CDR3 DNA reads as TGTGCCAGCTCACCTCGAGGGGAGGCTCAGCCCCAGCATTTT. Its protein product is CASSPRGEAQPQHF.